Included here is one T cell receptor (beta chain) sequence, with context. For each CDR3 protein, TCRdb gives one entry from its re-call of the 5' RACE reads, without DNA. The sample is made up of hundreds of thousands of distinct CDR3 sequences, and the top ten hold 2% to 3% of it. This CDR3 is built from 14 residues. In germline, CDR1 is ENHRY, CDR2 SYGVKD. The sample belongs to a study of monozygotic twins with inflammatory bowel disease. The sequencing input was blood. The TCR sequence derives from a human donor with ulcerative colitis or Crohn's disease, or a healthy co-twin of an affected twin (not recorded which). V and J are TRBV10-3 and TRBJ2-7. CDR3 sequence reads: CAISETTATYEQYF.